The 25 T cell receptor beta chains below were found in one sample sequenced in a study of shared clonotypes between healthy human individuals. Sequencing was performed with immunoSEQ multiplex PCR; in TCRdb, only in-frame clones are kept and a portion is missing. The sample comprises about 520,000 clones, roughly 80% of which are singletons, and roughly 13% rests with the top ten. Sequenced material: PBMCs. The receptors shown here come from a woman in her thirties or forties in good health. Some clones in this sample may be carry-over from other donors' samples.

The table lists this clone with many counts. V usage is TRBV11-3 and J usage is TRBJ2-3; TRBD1 agrees at 8 bases. This CDR3 is built from 14 residues. The V and J ends lost 5 bases and 4 bases, in that order; junction bases with no gene match: 5. CDR1 and CDR2 (germline): SGHNT, YENEEA. The CDR3: CASSPGQASDTQYF. The CDR3 coding sequence is TGTGCCAGCAGCCCGGGACAGGCGTCAGATACGCAGTATTTT. The whole variable domain, filled in from reference TRBV11-3 and TRBJ2-3, reads EAGVVQSPRYKIIEKKQPVAFWCNPISGHNTLYWYLQNLGQGPELLIRYENEEAVDDSQLPKDRFSAERLKGVDSTLKIQPAELGDSAVYLCASSPGQASDTQYFGPGTRLTVL.

V is TRBV18 and J is TRBJ2-5, with a possible D match to TRBD1 (5 bases). V gave up 3 bases and J gave up 1 base, with 9 bases separating them. CDR1 KGHSH and CDR2 LQKENI come from the germline V gene. The CDR3 covers 14 residues. CDR3 region: CASSPDSSQETQYF. Written as DNA, the CDR3 is TGTGCCAGCTCACCTGACAGTTCCCAAGAGACCCAGTACTTC.

Points on this clone: In the same sample, other DNA sequences code for this CDR3. This chain uses TRBV5-4 with TRBJ2-3; D unclear. The CDR3 totals 13 residues. V dropped 0 bases and J dropped 0 bases, with 2 bases sitting between them. The V gene's germline CDR1 is SGHNT and CDR2 YYREEE (reference sequence). In DNA form, the CDR3 reads TGTGCCAGCAGCTTGGAGAGCACAGATACGCAGTATTTT. Protein product: CASSLESTDTQYF.

About this clone: This sequence is one base from a far larger clone and is likely a read error. Other DNA sequences in the same sample also yield this CDR3. J is TRBJ2-7 and V is TRBV7-2, with 7 bases identical to TRBD2. The CDR3 runs 14 residues. Germline CDR1 and CDR2: SGHTA and FQGNSA. This CDR3 is CASSLGGRPYEQYF. In nucleotides, the CDR3 is TGTGCTAGCAGCTTAGGCGGGAGACCCTACGAGCAGTACTTC.

This chain joins TRBV28 and TRBJ1-1; D may be TRBD1 (5 bases). Germline CDR1 is MDHEN and CDR2 is SYDVKM. V dropped 7 bases and J dropped 1 base, with 16 bases sitting between them. CDR3 size: 15 residues. The chain's CDR3 is CASTPVRQGNTEAFF. CDR3 nucleotides: TGTGCCAGCACGCCCGTCAGGCAGGGGAACACTGAAGCTTTCTTT.

As to this clone: A far larger clone differs by one base, so this is likely a read error. This chain uses TRBV6-6 with TRBJ2-7, with D tentatively TRBD1 (6 bases). The germline CDR1 and CDR2 sequences are MNHNY and SVGAGI (reference sequence). CDR3 length equals 14 residues. CDR3 sequence (DNA): TGTTCCAGCAGAAGGACAGCGCTCTCCTACGAGCAGTACTTC. Amino acids: CSSRRTALSYEQYF.

Concerning this clone: A far larger clone is only one base removed, so a read error is likely. The sample holds other DNA sequences that translate to the same CDR3. The V gene is TRBV28, the J gene TRBJ2-2, with D perhaps matching TRBD2 (5 bases). The CDR3 is made up of 13 amino acids. Germline V gene lookup returns CDR1 MDHEN and CDR2 SYDVKM. CDR3 protein: CASSEGNTGELFF. For the CDR3, the DNA is TGTGCCAGCAGCGAGGGAAACACCGGAGAGCTGTTTTTT. The variable domain in full, completed from reference TRBV28 and TRBJ2-2, reads DVKVTQSSRYLVKRTGEKVFLECVQDMDHENMFWYRQDPGLGLRLIYFSYDVKMKEKGDIPEGYSVSREKKERFSLILESASTNQTSMYLCASSEGNTGELFFGEGSRLTVL.

In its sample, this clone was seen a few times. A read error is likely here: a far larger clone is one base away. Other DNA sequences in this specimen translate into the identical CDR3. The chain combines TRBV19 with TRBJ2-2; D unresolved. Trimming took off 4 bases at V and 11 bases at J, with 11 bases between the two ends. The CDR3 is made up of 12 amino acids. Germline V gene data show CDR1 as LNHDA and CDR2 as SQIVND (reference sequence). DNA for the CDR3: TGTGCCAGTAGTACATTCGTCGGTGAGCTGTTTTTT. Its protein product is CASSTFVGELFF.

This clone has a count of ten or more. The same CDR3 also results from other DNA sequences found in this sample. The chain combines TRBV28 with TRBJ1-2, with 7 bases that match TRBD1. Trimming took 4 bases from V and 5 from J; bases not matched to a gene: 7. The CDR3 is 14 amino acids. Germline V lookup: CDR1 MDHEN, CDR2 SYDVKM. The CDR3 loop reads CASSSTRQGYGYTF. CDR3 bases: TGTGCCAGCAGTTCAACCAGACAGGGTTATGGCTACACCTTC.

Turning to this clone: One base separates it from a far larger clone, so it is likely a read error. Within the sample, other DNA sequences also encode this same CDR3. The chain links TRBV6-1 to TRBJ2-7; perhaps TRBD2 as D (6 bases). The CDR3 has 15 amino acids. Germline V lookup: CDR1 MNHNS, CDR2 SASEGT. For the CDR3, the DNA is TGTGCCAGCAGTCCCCGACTAGATCCGCCCTATGAGCAGTACTTC. This codes for CASSPRLDPPYEQYF.

This chain connects TRBV20-1 to TRBJ2-5, with D possibly TRBD1 on 5 matching bases. Germline CDR1 DFQATT, CDR2 SNEGSKA (reference sequence). Trimming stripped 5 bases from V and 4 bases from J, with 8 bases between. There are 11 residues in the CDR3. CDR3 DNA sequence: TGCAGTGCTCTAAGGGGAGAGACCCAGTACTTC. Residues: CSALRGETQYF.

As concerns this clone: With only one base between it and a far larger clone, this is likely a read error. The CDR3 DNA reads as TGTACCAGCAGTGAACAGGGAATTACGAACACCGGGGAGCTGTTTTTT. This encodes CTSSEQGITNTGELFF. The chain joins TRBV2 to TRBJ2-2, with D possibly TRBD1 on 6 matching bases. This CDR3 contains 16 residues. From germline, CDR1 is SNHLY and CDR2 FYNNEI.

The V call is TRBV7-2, the J call TRBJ2-3; 13 nucleotides match TRBD2. The junction had 5 bases not matched to a gene; V was cut back by 5 bases and J by 3 bases. The germline CDR1 and CDR2 sequences are SGHTA and FQGNSA. The CDR3 is made up of 16 amino acids. The CDR3 is CASSPGLAGYTDTQYF. The CDR3, as DNA: TGTGCCAGCAGCCCGGGACTAGCGGGGTATACAGATACGCAGTATTTT. The full variable domain, in which reference TRBV7-2 and TRBJ2-3 provide the parts outside the CDR3, is GAGVSQSPSNKVTEKGKDVELRCDPISGHTALYWYRQSLGQGLEFLIYFQGNSAPDKSGLPSDRFSAERTGGSVSTLTIQRTQQEDSAVYLCASSPGLAGYTDTQYFGPGTRLTVL.

J is TRBJ2-6 and V is TRBV28, with 7 positions matching TRBD1. J was trimmed by 0 bases and V by 5 bases; bases with no gene match: 4. Germline loops: CDR1 MDHEN, CDR2 SYDVKM. This CDR3 is 16 amino acids long. The CDR3 spells CASSQTGFSGANVLTF. CDR3 in DNA: TGTGCCAGCAGTCAGACAGGGTTCTCTGGGGCCAACGTCCTGACTTTC.

The genes are TRBV7-2 and TRBJ2-1; 11 nucleotides match TRBD1. The CDR3 is made up of 12 amino acids. CDR1 is SGHTA and CDR2 is FQGNSA in the germline V gene. V trimming: 5 bases; J trimming: 15 bases; junction bases outside the gene matches: 6. The CDR3 protein is CASSQDRGLSFF. In nucleotides, the CDR3 is TGTGCCAGCAGCCAGGACAGGGGGCTGTCGTTCTTC.

This clone has a handful of counts. The chain joins TRBV7-9 to TRBJ2-2; no clear D. In germline, CDR1 is SEHNR, CDR2 FQNEAQ (reference sequence). There are 15 residues in the CDR3. The V end was cut by 10 bases, the J end by 0 bases, with 15 bases between. This CDR3 is CATAPSGPNTGELFF. DNA for the CDR3: TGTGCCACCGCCCCTTCGGGCCCGAACACCGGGGAGCTGTTTTTT.

This sequence joins TRBV27 and TRBJ2-1; D may be TRBD1 or TRBD2 (6 bases each). The V gene's germline CDR1 is MNHEY and CDR2 SMNVEV (reference sequence). V lost 5 bases and J lost 7, with 15 bases in between. CDR3 length: 14 amino acids. The CDR3 DNA sequence: TGTGCCAGCAGTAGATCCGGGGGCGGGAATGAGCAGTTCTTC. This sequence encodes CASSRSGGGNEQFF.

Regarding this clone: It is likely a read error: a sequence one base away is far more abundant. Additional DNA sequences in this sample encode the identical CDR3. This chain connects TRBV4-3 to TRBJ2-1, with D possibly being TRBD1 or TRBD2 (6 bases each). Germline CDR1 and CDR2: LGHNA and YSLEER. CDR3 size: 16 residues. The CDR3 is CASSQSGAGSYNEQFF. CDR3 in DNA: TGCGCCAGTAGCCAGTCAGGGGCGGGATCTTACAATGAGCAGTTCTTC.

J is TRBJ2-2 and V is TRBV4-2, with 8 bases aligning to TRBD2. The trim removed 4 bases at V and 7 bases at J, leaving 11 bases unmatched. Germline lookup yields CDR1 LGHNA and CDR2 YNFKEQ. The CDR3 spans 16 residues. CDR3 nucleotides: TGTGCCAGCAGCCCACGAGGCGGGAGGATGGTCGGGGAGCTGTTTTTT. This codes for CASSPRGGRMVGELFF.

The rearrangement links TRBV10-2 to TRBJ2-7, with TRBD1 identical over 7 bases. Germline CDR1 is WSHSY and CDR2 is SAAADI. This CDR3 is built from 15 residues. V trimming: 6 bases; J trimming: 5 bases; junction bases outside the gene matches: 13. The DNA for the CDR3 is TGCGCCAGCAGCCCCGGTCAGGGGGATATCAACGAGCAGTACTTC. This gives the protein CASSPGQGDINEQYF.

The CDR3 DNA reads as TGTGCCAGCAGAAACCCTCAAGAGACCCAGTACTTC. It yields the protein CASRNPQETQYF. The chain links TRBV5-4 to TRBJ2-5, with unresolved D. The CDR3 contains 12 residues. Between the trimmed V and J ends, which lost 5 bases and 2 bases, there was a span of 7 bases. Germline CDR1 is SGHNT and CDR2 is YYREEE (reference sequence).

This clone was counted ten times or more. The genes are TRBV7-2 and TRBJ1-2; TRBD1 agrees at 8 bases. CDR3 size: 15 residues. V lost 5 bases to trimming and J lost 8 bases; unmatched junction nucleotides: 13. Looked up from germline, CDR1 is SGHTA and CDR2 is FQGNSA. The CDR3 nucleotides are TGTGCCAGCAGCGCGCAGACAGGGGTGGGGACGGGCTACACCTTC. Encoded protein: CASSAQTGVGTGYTF. The full variable domain, in which reference TRBV7-2 and TRBJ1-2 provide the parts outside the CDR3, is GAGVSQSPSNKVTEKGKDVELRCDPISGHTALYWYRQSLGQGLEFLIYFQGNSAPDKSGLPSDRFSAERTGGSVSTLTIQRTQQEDSAVYLCASSAQTGVGTGYTFGSGTRLTVV.

The chain employs TRBV5-1 and TRBJ2-1; the match to TRBD1 covers 7 bases. The germline CDR1 and CDR2 sequences are SGHRS and YFSETQ. The V gene end was trimmed by 0 bases and the J gene end by 4 bases; junction bases not matched to a gene: 7. The CDR3 is made up of 16 amino acids. CDR3 protein: CASSLGDSLQYNEQFF. CDR3 DNA: TGCGCCAGCAGCTTGGGGGACAGCCTCCAATACAATGAGCAGTTCTTC.

This chain joins TRBV27 and TRBJ1-2; 10 bases agree with TRBD1. The trim removed 5 bases at V and 5 bases at J, leaving 5 bases unmatched. In germline, CDR1 is MNHEY, CDR2 SMNVEV (reference sequence). There are 14 residues in the CDR3. The CDR3 reads CASSPDRGPYGYTF. The CDR3 DNA sequence: TGTGCCAGCAGTCCCGACAGGGGGCCGTATGGCTACACCTTC.

Turning to this clone: This likely traces to a read error, being one base from a far larger clone. This CDR3 fails to terminate in the conserved phenylalanine or tryptophan, so it likely reflects a read error. The chain uses TRBV2 and TRBJ1-5, with TRBD1 matching 8 bases. V trimming: 0 bases; J trimming: 5 bases; junction bases outside the gene matches: 3. The CDR3 has 15 residues. Per germline, CDR1 SNHLY and CDR2 FYNNEI. CDR3 region: CASSEAGQGDQPQHL. The DNA for the CDR3 is TGTGCCAGCAGTGAAGCCGGACAGGGCGATCAGCCCCAGCATCTT.